This TCR beta chain came from a study of CD8 T cells in ankylosing spondylitis (dated 2017 in TCRdb). General notes on the study: The study profiled T cell receptor beta repertoires in healthy donors and ankylosing spondylitis patients to find disease-linked TCR variants. In total, the full study cohort was made up of some 110 healthy donors and approximately 24 ankylosing spondylitis patients. Samples of peripheral blood were taken, and for ankylosing spondylitis patients, synovial fluid was collected as well. Points the paper makes about the study in general: The disease-linked clones were reported to be significantly enriched in matched synovial fluid samples from ankylosing spondylitis patients. Some of the motif variants had been reported before in the synovial fluid and blood of reactive arthritis patients, a finding that suggests common disease-initiation mechanisms. The disease-linked clones showed a CD8+ phenotype and occurred at relatively low frequencies in peripheral blood. A TCR beta motif made up of several highly homologous amino acid variants appeared to be characteristic of blood from ankylosing spondylitis patients.

The sequencer listed for this sample is Illumina HiSeq 2500. Quantitative 5'-RACE with molecular barcodes was used to prepare TCR beta libraries. The published analysis was carried out like this. A new computational method, built on a probabilistic model of VDJ rearrangement, was used to identify disease-linked TCR variants. TCRdb took the public reads, trimmed them with fastp at Q25, ran MiXCR for clone calling and kept in-frame beta chains. A single entry per CDR3 protein holds the most common genes and DNA from its merged rows. The V and J calls here are based on TCRdb, not the publication. This sample comprises 200,000 or so distinct CDR3 sequences, 13% of them detected only once. Roughly 9.6% of the sample belongs to the ten largest clones. This clonotype was observed many times. Which antigen it targets is not known. No qualities accompany the bases; no much larger clone lies one base away. The germline V gene (reference sequence) provides CDR1 SGHKS and CDR2 YYEKEE. Including the terminal cysteine and phenylalanine, the CDR3 comprises 16 residues. Only the CDR3 DNA stays, 48 bases, in frame from base 1. Clipping removes 2 bases from V and 1 base from J, with 6 as the unmatched junction base count.

The rearrangement joined TRBV5-5 to TRBJ1-5; 7 bases in the junction line up with TRBD1. The sample comprised blood, either unsorted or a sorted T cell fraction (not recorded which). The sequence was collected from a female donor with ankylosing spondylitis or in good health (not recorded which). For the CDR3, the sequence is CASSFKGGGSNQPQHF. In nucleotides, the sequence is TGTGCCAGCAGCTTTAAGGGAGGGGGCAGCAATCAGCCCCAGCATTTT.